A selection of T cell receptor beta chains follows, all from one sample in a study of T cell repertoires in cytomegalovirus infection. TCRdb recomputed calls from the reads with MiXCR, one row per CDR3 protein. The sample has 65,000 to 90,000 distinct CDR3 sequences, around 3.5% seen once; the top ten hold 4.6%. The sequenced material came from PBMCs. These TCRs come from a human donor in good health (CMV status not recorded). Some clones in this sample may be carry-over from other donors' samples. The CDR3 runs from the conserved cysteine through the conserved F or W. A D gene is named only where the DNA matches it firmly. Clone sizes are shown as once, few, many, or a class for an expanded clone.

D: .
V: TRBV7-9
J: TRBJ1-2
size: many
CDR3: CASSLGEIVNYGYTF
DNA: TGTGCCAGCAGCTTAGGGGAGATCGTTAACTATGGCTACACCTTC

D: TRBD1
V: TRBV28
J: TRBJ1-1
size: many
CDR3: CASSLMGYWTGRVVNTEAFF
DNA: TGTGCCAGCAGTTTAATGGGCTACTGGACAGGGAGAGTTGTGAACACTGAAGCTTTCTTT

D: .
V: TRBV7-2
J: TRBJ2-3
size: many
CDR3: CASSLLAHSTDTQYF
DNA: TGTGCCAGCAGCTTATTAGCGCATAGCACAGATACGCAGTATTTT

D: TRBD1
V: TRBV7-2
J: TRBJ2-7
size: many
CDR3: CASSLGVYDRAYEQYF
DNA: TGTGCCAGCAGCTTAGGAGTTTACGACAGGGCGTACGAGCAGTACTTC

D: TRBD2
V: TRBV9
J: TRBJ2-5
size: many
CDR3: CASSVDTSGALQETQYF
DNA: TGTGCCAGCAGCGTAGACACTAGCGGGGCCTTACAAGAGACCCAGTACTTC

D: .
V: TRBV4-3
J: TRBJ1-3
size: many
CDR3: CASKTGISGNTIYF
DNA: TGCGCCAGCAAAACAGGAATCTCTGGAAACACCATATATTTT

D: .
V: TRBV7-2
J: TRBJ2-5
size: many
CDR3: CASSLVLRKETQYF
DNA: TGTGCCAGCAGCTTAGTGCTCCGGAAAGAGACCCAGTACTTC

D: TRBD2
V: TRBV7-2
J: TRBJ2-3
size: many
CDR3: CASSSLAGSPDTQYF
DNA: TGTGCCAGCAGTTCGCTAGCGGGGTCTCCAGATACGCAGTATTTT

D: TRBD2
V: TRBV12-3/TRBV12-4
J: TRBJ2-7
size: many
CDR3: CASSLQSGRGDYEQYF
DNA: TGTGCCAGCAGTCTACAAAGTGGGCGGGGGGACTACGAGCAGTACTTC

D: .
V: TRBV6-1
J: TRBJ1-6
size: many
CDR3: CASSYDMFLAQDSPLHF
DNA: TGTGCCAGCAGCTACGACATGTTTTTGGCACAAGATTCACCCCTCCACTTT

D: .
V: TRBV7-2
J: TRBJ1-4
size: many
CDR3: CASSLVIEDEKLFF
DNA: TGTGCCAGCAGCTTAGTTATAGAGGATGAAAAACTGTTTTTT

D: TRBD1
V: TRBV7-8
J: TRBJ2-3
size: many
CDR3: CASSARTGASTDTQYF
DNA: TGTGCCAGCAGCGCCCGGACAGGGGCGAGCACAGATACGCAGTATTTT

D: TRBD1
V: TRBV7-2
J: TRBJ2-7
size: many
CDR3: CASSYRTGNHEQYF
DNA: TGTGCCAGCAGCTATCGGACAGGGAACCACGAGCAGTACTTC

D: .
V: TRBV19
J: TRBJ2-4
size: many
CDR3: CASSIGKGAKNIQYF
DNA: TGTGCCAGTAGTATTGGAAAAGGAGCCAAAAACATTCAGTACTTC

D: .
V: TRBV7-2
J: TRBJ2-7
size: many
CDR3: CASSNGAAYEQYF
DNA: TGTGCCAGCAGCAACGGGGCAGCATACGAGCAGTACTTC

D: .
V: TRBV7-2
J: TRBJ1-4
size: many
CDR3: CASSSGSEKLFF
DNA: TGTGCCAGCAGCTCAGGTTCTGAAAAACTGTTTTTT

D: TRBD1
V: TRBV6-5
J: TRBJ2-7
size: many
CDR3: CASMSTGIHEQYF
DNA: TGTGCCAGCATGTCGACAGGGATCCACGAGCAGTACTTC

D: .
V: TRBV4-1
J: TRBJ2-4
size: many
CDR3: CASSQRQDLWFGDIQYF
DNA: TGCGCCAGCAGCCAAAGACAGGATCTGTGGTTTGGGGACATTCAGTACTTC

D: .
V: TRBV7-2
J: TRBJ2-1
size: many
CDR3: CASRRISAPGRGNEQFF
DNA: TGTGCCAGCAGAAGAATTTCAGCCCCCGGTAGGGGCAATGAGCAGTTCTTC

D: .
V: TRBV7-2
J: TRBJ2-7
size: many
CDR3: CASSLVRGSYEQYF
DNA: TGTGCCAGCAGCTTAGTTAGGGGGTCCTACGAGCAGTACTTC

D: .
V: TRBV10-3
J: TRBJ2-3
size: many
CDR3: CAISDYGKRGDTQYF
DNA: TGTGCCATCAGTGACTACGGGAAAAGGGGAGATACGCAGTATTTT

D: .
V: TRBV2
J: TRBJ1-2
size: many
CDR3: CASTPRTVYGYTF
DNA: TGTGCCAGCACACCAAGGACAGTCTATGGCTACACCTTC

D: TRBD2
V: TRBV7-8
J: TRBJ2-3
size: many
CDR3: CASSDSGGMDTQYF
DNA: TGTGCCAGCAGCGACAGCGGGGGCATGGATACGCAGTATTTT

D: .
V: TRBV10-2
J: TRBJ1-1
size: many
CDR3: CASSDWGGDTEAFF
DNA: TGCGCCAGCAGTGATTGGGGGGGGGACACTGAAGCTTTCTTT

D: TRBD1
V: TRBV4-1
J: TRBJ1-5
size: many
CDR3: CASSQGQGALSNQPQHF
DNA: TGCGCCAGCAGCCAAGGACAGGGGGCGTTAAGCAATCAGCCCCAGCATTTT